The clone carrying this TCR beta chain was counted between two and nine times. Its antigen remains unidentified. The data belong to a study of T cell repertoires and HLA-DP antigens. Amplification used primers for 54 TRBV and 13 TRBJ segments. For pre-culture CD4+ samples, the target was 200,000 to 250,000 T cell genomes. This table comes from immunoSEQ multiplex PCR, and its TCRdb copy is limited to in-frame clones, with some not included. The sample consists of approximately 100,000 clones, 86% of them appearing once. CD4+ T cells, purified by negative selection, averaged roughly 98% purity. This clonotype originated in a man aged 45-65 years in good health and CMV-seronegative. The material sequenced was CD4+ T cells from PBMCs.

The CDR3 loop is CASTLLPKPDSPLHF. The CDR3 nucleotides are TGTGCCAGCACCCTATTGCCCAAACCCGATTCACCCCTCCACTTT. The J gene is TRBJ1-6, the V gene TRBV27; D is ambiguous. This CDR3 spans 15 amino acids. Deletions cut 7 bases from V and 8 bases from J, with 18 bases between. Germline V gives CDR1 MNHEY, CDR2 SMNVEV (reference sequence).